These T cell receptor beta chains were read from a single sample in a study of immune evolution from preneoplasia to lung adenocarcinoma. TCRdb's copy holds only in-frame clones and misses some; the assay was immunoSEQ multiplex PCR. Among about 41,000 clones listed, roughly 80% were seen once. The sequenced sample consisted of FFPE invasive lung adenocarcinoma tissue. All receptors derive from a person between 55 and 70 years old with lung adenocarcinoma. The CDR3 runs from the conserved cysteine through the conserved F or W. D genes are given only for firm matches. The size field is filled for only some rows; it gives once, few, many or a size class.

v_gene	j_gene	d_gene	abundance	CDR3nt	CDR3aa
TRBV7-9	TRBJ2-1	TRBD2	-	TGTGCCAGCAGCGAAGGGGATAGCGGGGTCAATGAGCAGTTCTTC	CASSEGDSGVNEQFF
TRBV5-1	TRBJ2-3	TRBD1	-	TGCGCCAGCAGCCCGCAGGGGGATGCAGATACGCAGTATTTT	CASSPQGDADTQYF
TRBV28	TRBJ2-7	-	-	TGTGCCAGCAGTGCCTACGCTAGGGAGCAGTACTTC	CASSAYAREQYF
TRBV29-1	TRBJ2-3	TRBD2	-	TGCAGCGTCGTAGCGGGAGGGGTAGATACGCAGTATTTT	CSVVAGGVDTQYF
TRBV5-1	TRBJ1-4	-	-	TGCGCCAGCAGCTTGAGGAGGGGCGAGGGAACTAATGAAAAACTGTTTTTT	CASSLRRGEGTNEKLFF
TRBV6-1	TRBJ1-1	-	-	TGTGCCAGCAGTACAGGGATGAACACTGAAGCTTTCTTT	CASSTGMNTEAFF
TRBV5-1	TRBJ2-7	TRBD2	-	TGCGCCAGCAGCTTCGGGACTAGCGATTCCTACGAGCAGTACTTC	CASSFGTSDSYEQYF
TRBV2	TRBJ2-2	-	large	TGTGCCAGCATGGTATCCGGGATGAACACCGGGGAGCTGTTTTTT	CASMVSGMNTGELFF
TRBV19	TRBJ1-5	-	-	TGTGCCAGCGAATCAGGGATGGTCGGCAATCAGCCCCAGCATTTT	CASESGMVGNQPQHF
TRBV28	TRBJ1-5	-	-	TGTGCCAGCAGCCCCCCGGGGGCGGATCAGCCCCAGCATTTT	CASSPPGADQPQHF
TRBV28	TRBJ1-3	-	-	TGTGCCAGCCATGGGACGGTGAGCTCTGGAAACACCATATATTTT	CASHGTVSSGNTIYF
TRBV5-1	TRBJ1-2	-	-	TGCGCCAGCAGCTCGACAGCCCCGCGGGCCTACACCTTC	CASSSTAPRAYTF
TRBV15	TRBJ2-5	TRBD2	once	TGTGCCACCAGCAGAAGTGGACTAGCGGAGCAGACCCAGTACTTC	CATSRSGLAEQTQYF
TRBV6-1	TRBJ2-2	-	-	TGTGCCAGCATCAGATCCCCCGTTTGGGAGCTGTTTTTT	CASIRSPVWELFF
TRBV7-2	TRBJ2-7	-	-	TGTGCCAGCAGTCCCACTAGGCACGAGCAGTACTTC	CASSPTRHEQYF
TRBV2	TRBJ1-4	-	few	TGTGCCAGCAGTGCGGATTCAAATGAAAAACTGTTTTTT	CASSADSNEKLFF
TRBV2	TRBJ2-3	-	-	TGTGCCAGCGGGCAGGTCATTGATACGCAGTATTTT	CASGQVIDTQYF
TRBV7-9	TRBJ2-2	-	-	TGTGCCAGCAGCTCTTGGGGGAGAAAAGGCGGGGAGCTGTTTTTT	CASSSWGRKGGELFF
TRBV20-1	TRBJ2-1	-	-	TGCAGTCTCCTTTCCAATGAGCAGTTCTTC	CSLLSNEQFF
TRBV9	TRBJ2-3	TRBD1	few	TGTGCCAGCGCCGTCGGGGACAGTCCCACAGATACGCAGTATTTT	CASAVGDSPTDTQYF
TRBV6-6	TRBJ2-7	TRBD2	-	TGTGCCAGCAGTTACTGGGCGGGAGGGCCCTACGAGCAGTACTTC	CASSYWAGGPYEQYF
TRBV7-3	TRBJ2-3	-	-	TGTGCCAGCAGCTGGGGGAGCACAGATACGCAGTATTTT	CASSWGSTDTQYF
TRBV28	TRBJ2-5	-	few	TGTGCCAGCAGGACCCCGGGACGGAAACAAGAGACCCAGTACTTC	CASRTPGRKQETQYF
TRBV2	TRBJ1-5	-	few	TGTGCCAGCAGCCATTTGACAGGAGATCAGCCCCAGCATTTT	CASSHLTGDQPQHF
TRBV5-1	TRBJ1-3	-	-	TGCGCCAGCAAGACAGATACTGGAAACACCATATATTTT	CASKTDTGNTIYF
TRBV7-2	TRBJ2-3	-	-	TGTGCCAGCAGCCCCTCGGACGGAGCTAGCACAGATACGCAGTATTTT	CASSPSDGASTDTQYF
TRBV15	TRBJ2-3	TRBD2	-	TGTGCCACCAGCATTGGAGGGCCCGGACTTAGCGGGAGCACAGATACGCAGTATTTT	CATSIGGPGLSGSTDTQYF
TRBV5-6	TRBJ2-7	-	few	TGTGCCAGCAGCTTTCGGTACGAGCAGTACTTC	CASSFRYEQYF
TRBV2	TRBJ2-7	TRBD2	-	TGTGCCAGCAGAGCAACTAGCGGAGGCTCCTACGAGCAGTACTTC	CASRATSGGSYEQYF
TRBV9	TRBJ2-3	TRBD2	-	TGTGCCAGCAGCCCCACTAGCGCCTCCGATACGCAGTATTTT	CASSPTSASDTQYF
TRBV7-2	TRBJ1-1	TRBD1	few	TGTGCCAGCAGCTCCGGACAGGGTCACACTGAAGCTTTCTTT	CASSSGQGHTEAFF
TRBV19	TRBJ1-5	-	-	TGTGCCAGTAGTATAGAATATTGGGGAAATCAGCCCCAGCATTTT	CASSIEYWGNQPQHF
TRBV5-4	TRBJ2-7	TRBD1	-	TGTGCCAGCAGGCGACAGGGTACCTACGAGCAGTACTTC	CASRRQGTYEQYF
TRBV28	TRBJ2-5	-	-	TGTGCCAGCAGCCCCGGGGAACGGGAGTTTACAGAGACCCAGTACTTC	CASSPGEREFTETQYF
TRBV11-2	TRBJ1-4	TRBD1	-	TGTGCCAGCAGCTTCTCCGGGACAGGGGAAAAACTGTTTTTT	CASSFSGTGEKLFF
TRBV7-2	TRBJ1-1	-	-	TGTGCCAGCAGCTTAACGGCCTTTCGGACTGAAGCTTTCTTT	CASSLTAFRTEAFF
TRBV7-8	TRBJ2-1	-	-	TGTGCCAGCAGCCAAGGGAAGGGTAACAATGAGCAGTTCTTC	CASSQGKGNNEQFF
TRBV5-4	TRBJ2-1	-	-	TGTGCCAGCAGCTTTTCTGCAGGGGACAATGAGCAGTTCTTC	CASSFSAGDNEQFF
TRBV10-3	TRBJ1-1	-	-	TGTGCCTCCACCGGGACAACGAACACTGAAGCTTTCTTT	CASTGTTNTEAFF
TRBV29-1	TRBJ2-1	TRBD2	once	TGCAGCGTTGTAGCGGGAGGGTCCTACAATGAGCAGTTCTTC	CSVVAGGSYNEQFF
TRBV2	TRBJ1-2	-	-	TGTGCCAGCAGTGAAAGTCGGGAGCAGCTCCATTTCTATGGCTACACCTTC	CASSESREQLHFYGYTF
TRBV13	TRBJ1-1	TRBD1	-	TGTGCCAGCAGCTTGGGACAGGGTAACACTGAAGCTTTCTTT	CASSLGQGNTEAFF
TRBV6-6	TRBJ1-4	-	once	TGTGCCAGCAGTTACGGGGGCACAACTAATGAAAAACTGTTTTTT	CASSYGGTTNEKLFF
TRBV30	TRBJ2-2	-	-	TGTGCCTGGAGGAGCCTAGTTGGGGGAGCCGGGGAGCTGTTTTTT	CAWRSLVGGAGELFF
TRBV6-5	TRBJ2-1	-	-	TGTGCCAGCAGTTACTCTGGGGGGCGGAGGCAGTTCTTC	CASSYSGGRRQFF
TRBV4-1	TRBJ1-3	-	-	TGCGCCAGCAGCCAACTACAGGGAAGCGCTGGAAACACCATATATTTT	CASSQLQGSAGNTIYF
TRBV9	TRBJ1-1	-	-	TGTGCCAGCAGCGTAGGAGGGAGTTCCACTGAAGCTTTCTTT	CASSVGGSSTEAFF
TRBV9	TRBJ2-2	-	-	TGTGCCAGCAGCGTAACAAGTTTGGACACCGGGGAGCTGTTTTTT	CASSVTSLDTGELFF
TRBV11-2	TRBJ2-7	TRBD2	-	TGTGCCAGCAGCCGGCGGGAGACCGGCTACGAGCAGTACTTC	CASSRRETGYEQYF
TRBV21-1	TRBJ1-1	-	-	TGTGCCAGCAGGGAAGAGGGGGGAACTGAAGCTTTCTTT	CASREEGGTEAFF
TRBV5-8	TRBJ2-4	-	-	TGTGCCAGCAGCTTGGAGGAGGGTGCGAACATTCAGTACTTC	CASSLEEGANIQYF
TRBV4-1	TRBJ2-1	TRBD2	few	TGCGCCAGCAGCCAAGGAGCTAGCGGGATCTATGAGCAGTTCTTC	CASSQGASGIYEQFF
TRBV11-2	TRBJ2-1	-	-	TGTGCCAGCAGCCGGTGGCTAAACAATGAGCAGTTCTTC	CASSRWLNNEQFF